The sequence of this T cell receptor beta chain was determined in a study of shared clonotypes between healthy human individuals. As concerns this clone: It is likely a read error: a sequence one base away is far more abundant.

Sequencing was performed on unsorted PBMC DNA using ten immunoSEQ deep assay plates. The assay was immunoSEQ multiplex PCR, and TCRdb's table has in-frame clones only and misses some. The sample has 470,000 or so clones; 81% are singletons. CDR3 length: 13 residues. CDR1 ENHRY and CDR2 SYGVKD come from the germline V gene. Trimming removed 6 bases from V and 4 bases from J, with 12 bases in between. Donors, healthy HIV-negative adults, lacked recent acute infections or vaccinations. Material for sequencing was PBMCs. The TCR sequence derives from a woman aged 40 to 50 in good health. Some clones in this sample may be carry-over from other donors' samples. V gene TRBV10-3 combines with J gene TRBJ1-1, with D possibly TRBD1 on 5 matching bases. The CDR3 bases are TGTGCCATCAGCAGGGACCCGAGCACTGAAGCTTTCTTT. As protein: CAISRDPSTEAFF.